This TCR beta chain was identified during a study of blood T cell repertoires in COVID-19. The wider study: Acute-phase and convalescent COVID-19 samples originated in the United States, Italy and Spain.

The length of the CDR3 is 15 residues. V dropped 5 bases and J dropped 3 bases, with 14 bases sitting between them. Germline CDR1 LNHNV, CDR2 YYDKDF (reference sequence). In the source study's methods: The authors estimated nucleated cell counts from reference gene primer amplification. The data were produced by immunoSEQ multiplex PCR, yet TCRdb's version contains in-frame clones alone and is incomplete. The DNA was the basis for D and trimming; V, J and clone size are from that table. The sample lists roughly 120,000 clones; 65% to 90% were seen once. Input material: peripheral blood. The rearrangement links TRBV15 to TRBJ1-3; D perhaps matches TRBD1 (6 bases). This sequence originates from an elderly man with acute or convalescent COVID-19. The CDR3 region has the DNA TGTGCCACCAGCGCATCGAGGGGGTTTGGAAACACCATATATTTT. Translation: CATSASRGFGNTIYF.